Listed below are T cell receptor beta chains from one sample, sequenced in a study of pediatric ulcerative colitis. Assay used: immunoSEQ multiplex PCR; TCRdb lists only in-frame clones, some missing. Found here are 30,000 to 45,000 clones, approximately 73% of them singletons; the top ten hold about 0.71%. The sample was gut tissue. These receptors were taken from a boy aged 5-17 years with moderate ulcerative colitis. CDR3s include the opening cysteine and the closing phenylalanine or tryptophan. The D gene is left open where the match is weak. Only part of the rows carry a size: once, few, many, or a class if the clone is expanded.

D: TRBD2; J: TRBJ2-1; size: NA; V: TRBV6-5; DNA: TGTGCCAGCACGAGCGGGATACGTTACAATGAGCAGTTCTTC; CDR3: CASTSGIRYNEQFF
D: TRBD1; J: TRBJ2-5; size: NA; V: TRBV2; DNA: TGTGCCAGCAGTGAAAGGTCAGGGGGCATGGAGACCCAGTACTTC; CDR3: CASSERSGGMETQYF
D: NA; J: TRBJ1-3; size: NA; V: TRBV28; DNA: TGTGCCAGCAGTTTGATGGGCTCTGGAAACACCATATATTTT; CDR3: CASSLMGSGNTIYF
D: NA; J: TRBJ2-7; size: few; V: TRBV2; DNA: TGTGCCAGCAGTCCTCTCCGGGACTCAGCATACTTC; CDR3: CASSPLRDSAYF
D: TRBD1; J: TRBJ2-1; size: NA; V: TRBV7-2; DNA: TGTGCCAGTTTCCGGGACAGGGGAAACAATGAGCAGTTCTTC; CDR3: CASFRDRGNNEQFF
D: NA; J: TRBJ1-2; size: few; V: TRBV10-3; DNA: TGTGCCATCAGATCTACATCCTACACCTTC; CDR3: CAIRSTSYTF
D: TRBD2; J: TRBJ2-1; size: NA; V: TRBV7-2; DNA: TGTGCCAGCAGCACCTGGGAGGGCGCAAACAATGAGCAGTTCTTC; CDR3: CASSTWEGANNEQFF
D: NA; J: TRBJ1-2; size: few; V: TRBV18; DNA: TGTGCCAGCTCACCAACCGGGGGTCTCGATGGCTACACCTTC; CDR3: CASSPTGGLDGYTF
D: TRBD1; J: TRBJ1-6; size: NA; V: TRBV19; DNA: TGTGCCAGTAGGACAGGGAGCTCCTATAATTCACCCCTCCACTTT; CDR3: CASRTGSSYNSPLHF
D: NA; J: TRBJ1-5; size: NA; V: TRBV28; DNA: TGTGCCAGCAGTTACGGGCGAGTAGGGGCCGGCAATCAGCCCCAGCATTTT; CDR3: CASSYGRVGAGNQPQHF
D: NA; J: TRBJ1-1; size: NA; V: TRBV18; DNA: TGTGCCAGCTCACCCCGGACAGCCCTGAACACTGAAGCTTTCTTT; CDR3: CASSPRTALNTEAFF
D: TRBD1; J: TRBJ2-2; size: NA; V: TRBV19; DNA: TGTGCCAGTAGTACGGGACAGGCGAACACCGGGGAGCTGTTTTTT; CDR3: CASSTGQANTGELFF
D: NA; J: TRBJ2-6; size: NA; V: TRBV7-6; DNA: TGTGCCGTTGGGACCTCTGGGGCCAACGTCCTGACTTTC; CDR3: CAVGTSGANVLTF
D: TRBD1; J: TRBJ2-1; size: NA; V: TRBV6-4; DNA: TGTGCCAGCAGTGTCCGGGACAGGCATCTCTTC; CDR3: CASSVRDRHLF
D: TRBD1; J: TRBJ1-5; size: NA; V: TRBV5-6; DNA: TGTGCCAGCAGCTTGGACGACAGGGGCAATCAGCCCCAGCATTTT; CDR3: CASSLDDRGNQPQHF
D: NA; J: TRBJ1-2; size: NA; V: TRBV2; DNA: TGTGCCAGCAGTGAAGCTGGGGGGGGTTCGTTTGGCTACACCTTC; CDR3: CASSEAGGGSFGYTF
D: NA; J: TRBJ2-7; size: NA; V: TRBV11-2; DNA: TGTGCCAGCAGCCACATCTTCGGTTGGCAGGATGGCGAGCAGTACTTC; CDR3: CASSHIFGWQDGEQYF
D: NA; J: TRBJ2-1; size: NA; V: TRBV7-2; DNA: TGTGCCAGCAGCTTAGCGGGGGATTACAATGAGCAGTTCTTC; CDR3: CASSLAGDYNEQFF
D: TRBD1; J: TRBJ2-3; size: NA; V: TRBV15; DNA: TGTGCCACCAGCAGAGATTTTGGCCAGGGGGTAAACGCAGATACGCAGTATTTT; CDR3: CATSRDFGQGVNADTQYF
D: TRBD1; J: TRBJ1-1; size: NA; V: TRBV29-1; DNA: TGCAGCGCAAGAACAGGGGAGAACACTGAAGCTTTCTTT; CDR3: CSARTGENTEAFF
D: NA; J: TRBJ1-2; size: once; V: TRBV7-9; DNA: TGTGCCAGCAGCGCGTGGACAAATTATGGCTACACCTTC; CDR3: CASSAWTNYGYTF
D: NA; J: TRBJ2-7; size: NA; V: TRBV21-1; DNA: TGTGCCAGCGTTCGGGGGGACGCCGCTTACGAGCAGTACTTC; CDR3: CASVRGDAAYEQYF
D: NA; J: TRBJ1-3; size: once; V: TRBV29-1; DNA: TGCAGCGGAGCTGAACAAAAAGGGGGAAACACCATATATTTT; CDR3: CSGAEQKGGNTIYF
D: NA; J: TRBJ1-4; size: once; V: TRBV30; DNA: TGTGCCTGGAGACGGCAAGCTGAAAAACTGTTTTTT; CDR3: CAWRRQAEKLFF
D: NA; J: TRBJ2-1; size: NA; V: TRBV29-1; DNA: TGCAGCGTTGCAATGCGGTTAACGAGCTCCTACAATGAGCAGTTCTTC; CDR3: CSVAMRLTSSYNEQFF
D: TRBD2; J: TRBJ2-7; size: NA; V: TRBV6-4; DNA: TGTGCCAGCAGTCTGACTAGCGGGAGCCACGAGCAGTACTTC; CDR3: CASSLTSGSHEQYF
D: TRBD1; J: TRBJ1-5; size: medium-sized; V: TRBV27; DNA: TGTGCCAACCCAACCGGGACAGTTAGCAATCAGCCCCAGCATTTT; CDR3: CANPTGTVSNQPQHF